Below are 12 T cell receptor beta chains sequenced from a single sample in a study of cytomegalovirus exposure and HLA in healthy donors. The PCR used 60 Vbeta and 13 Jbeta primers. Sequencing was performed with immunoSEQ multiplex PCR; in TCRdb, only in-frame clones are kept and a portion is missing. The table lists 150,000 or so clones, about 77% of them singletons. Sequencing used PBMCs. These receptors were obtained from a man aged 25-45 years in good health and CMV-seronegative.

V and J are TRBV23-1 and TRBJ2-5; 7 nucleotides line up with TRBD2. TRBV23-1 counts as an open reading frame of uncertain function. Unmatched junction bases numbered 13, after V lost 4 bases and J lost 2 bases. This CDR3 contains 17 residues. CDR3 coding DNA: TGCGCCAGCAGTCCCATGCTGGGACTACGAGAACAAGAGACCCAGTACTTC. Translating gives CASSPMLGLREQETQYF.

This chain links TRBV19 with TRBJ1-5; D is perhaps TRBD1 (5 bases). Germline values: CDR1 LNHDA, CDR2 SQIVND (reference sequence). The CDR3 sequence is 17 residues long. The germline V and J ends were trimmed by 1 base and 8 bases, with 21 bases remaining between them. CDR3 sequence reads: CASSIAGVQVIREPQHF. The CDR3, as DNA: TGTGCCAGTAGTATAGCGGGGGTACAAGTTATCCGGGAGCCCCAGCATTTT.

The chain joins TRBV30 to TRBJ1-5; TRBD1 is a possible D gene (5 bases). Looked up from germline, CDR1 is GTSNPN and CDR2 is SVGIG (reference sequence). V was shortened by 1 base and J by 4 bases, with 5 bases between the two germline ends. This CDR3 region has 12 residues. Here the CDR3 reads CAWSDRNQPQHF. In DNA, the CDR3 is TGTGCCTGGAGTGACAGGAATCAGCCCCAGCATTTT.

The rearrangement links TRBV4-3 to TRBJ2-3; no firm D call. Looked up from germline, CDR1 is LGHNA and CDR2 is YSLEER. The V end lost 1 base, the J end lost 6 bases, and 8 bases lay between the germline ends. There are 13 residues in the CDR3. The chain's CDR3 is CASSQGAGDTQYF. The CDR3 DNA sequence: TGCGCCAGCAGCCAAGGAGCCGGGGATACGCAGTATTTT.

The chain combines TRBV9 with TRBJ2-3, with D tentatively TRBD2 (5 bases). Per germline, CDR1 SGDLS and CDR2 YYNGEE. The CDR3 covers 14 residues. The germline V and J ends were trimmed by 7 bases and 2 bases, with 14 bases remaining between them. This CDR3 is CASGGLSNTDTQYF. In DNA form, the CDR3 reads TGTGCCAGCGGAGGTCTATCTAACACAGATACGCAGTATTTT.

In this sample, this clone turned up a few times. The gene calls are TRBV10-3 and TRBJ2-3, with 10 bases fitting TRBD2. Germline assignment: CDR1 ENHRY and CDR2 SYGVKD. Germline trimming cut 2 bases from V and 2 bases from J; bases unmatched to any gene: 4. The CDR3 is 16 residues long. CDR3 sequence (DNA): TGTGCCATCAGTGAGATGCTAGCGGGAGTCACAGATACGCAGTATTTT. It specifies CAISEMLAGVTDTQYF.

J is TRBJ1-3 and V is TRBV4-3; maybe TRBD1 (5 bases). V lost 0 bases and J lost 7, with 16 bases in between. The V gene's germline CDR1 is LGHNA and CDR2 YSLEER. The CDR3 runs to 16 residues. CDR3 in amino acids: CASSQDFRGIANTIYF. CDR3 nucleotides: TGCGCCAGCAGCCAAGATTTCCGGGGGATTGCTAACACCATATATTTT.

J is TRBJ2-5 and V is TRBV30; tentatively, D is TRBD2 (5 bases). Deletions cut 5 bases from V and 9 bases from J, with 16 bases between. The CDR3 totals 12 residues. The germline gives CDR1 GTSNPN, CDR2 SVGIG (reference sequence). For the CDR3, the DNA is TGTGCCTGGGCGACCCTAGCAGGACCCCAGTACTTC. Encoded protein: CAWATLAGPQYF.

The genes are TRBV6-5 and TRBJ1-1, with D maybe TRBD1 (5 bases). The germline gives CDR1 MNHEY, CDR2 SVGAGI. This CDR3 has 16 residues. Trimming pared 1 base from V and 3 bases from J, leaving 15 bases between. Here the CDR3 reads CASSYYATGGDTEAFF. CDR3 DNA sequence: TGTGCCAGCAGTTACTACGCCACGGGGGGGGACACTGAAGCTTTCTTT.

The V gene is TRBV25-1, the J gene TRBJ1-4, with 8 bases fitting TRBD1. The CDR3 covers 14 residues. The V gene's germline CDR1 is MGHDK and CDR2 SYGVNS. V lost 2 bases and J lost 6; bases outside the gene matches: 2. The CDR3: CASSETGGDEKLFF. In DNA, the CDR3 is TGTGCCAGCAGTGAAACAGGGGGGGATGAAAAACTGTTTTTT. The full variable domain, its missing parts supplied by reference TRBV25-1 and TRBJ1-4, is EADIYQTPRYLVIGTGKKITLECSQTMGHDKMYWYQQDPGMELHLIHYSYGVNSTEKGDLSSESTVSRIRTEHFPLTLESARPSHTSQYLCASSETGGDEKLFFGSGTQLSVL.

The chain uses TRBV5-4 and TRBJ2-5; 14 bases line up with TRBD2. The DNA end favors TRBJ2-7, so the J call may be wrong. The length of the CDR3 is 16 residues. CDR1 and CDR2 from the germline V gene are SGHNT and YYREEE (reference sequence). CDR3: CASSPGTSGSGYEQYF. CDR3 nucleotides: TGTGCCAGCAGCCCTGGGACTAGCGGGAGTGGGTACGAGCAGTACTTC.

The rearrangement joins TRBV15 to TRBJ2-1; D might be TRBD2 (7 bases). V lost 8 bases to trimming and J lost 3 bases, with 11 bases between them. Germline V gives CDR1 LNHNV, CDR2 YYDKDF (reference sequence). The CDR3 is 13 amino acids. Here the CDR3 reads CATGGASYNEQFF. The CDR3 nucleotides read TGTGCCACCGGGGGGGCTAGCTACAATGAGCAGTTCTTC. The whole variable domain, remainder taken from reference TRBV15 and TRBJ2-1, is DAMVIQNPRYQVTQFGKPVTLSCSQTLNHNVMYWYQQKSSQAPKLLFHYYDKDFNNEADTPDNFQSRRPNTSFCFLDIRSPGLGDTAMYLCATGGASYNEQFFGPGTRLTVL.